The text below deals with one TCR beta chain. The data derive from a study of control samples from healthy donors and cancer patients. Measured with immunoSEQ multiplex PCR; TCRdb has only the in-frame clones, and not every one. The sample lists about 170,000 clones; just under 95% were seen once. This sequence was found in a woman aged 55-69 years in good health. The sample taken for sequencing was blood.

CDR3 nucleotides: TGTGCCAGCAGTGAGTGGGGACAGGTCGATGGCTACACCTTC. Translating gives CASSEWGQVDGYTF. The J gene is TRBJ1-2, the V gene TRBV25-1, with 8 nucleotides matching TRBD1. CDR3 length equals 14 residues. Germline V gene sequence: CDR1 MGHDK, CDR2 SYGVNS. J lost 6 bases, V lost 3 bases, and 6 bases had no gene match.